These 9 T cell receptor beta chains were all obtained from the same sample, sequenced in a study of blood T cells in healthy people across ages. Alongside a J-beta primer mix, a sample-barcoded 5' primer served in a second PCR lasting about 7 to 12 cycles. TCRdb redid the calling of the 5' RACE reads with MiXCR, one entry per CDR3 protein. Of about 930,000 distinct CDR3 sequences listed, around 29% are singletons. These records were also assigned to another study, of T cells of mothers and their children.

The sample taken for sequencing was blood. Receptors originate from a woman in her 40s in good health.

This chain uses TRBV5-1 with TRBJ2-1; 8 positions match TRBD1. With V trimmed by 4 bases and J by 7 bases, 10 bases remained unmatched. CDR1 and CDR2 from the germline V gene are SGHRS and YFSETQ. The CDR3 is made up of 15 amino acids. The CDR3 loop is CASSGQGAEWNEQFF. The CDR3 bases are TGCGCCAGCAGCGGGCAGGGGGCGGAGTGGAATGAGCAGTTCTTC.

On this clonotype itself: One base away lies a much larger clone, so this may be a sequencing read error. This sequence joins TRBV12-3 or TRBV12-4 and TRBJ2-4; D remains unclear. The closer fit of TRBJ2-7 to the DNA end suggests the J call may be wrong. The CDR3 is 13 residues long. The chain's CDR3 is CASSFRSGSEQYF. For the CDR3, the DNA is TGTGCCAGCAGTTTTCGGTCGGGTTCCGAGCAGTACTTC.

On this clonotype itself: At one end, the junction sequence differs from germline, possibly due to a read error. The rearrangement uses TRBV7-9 and TRBJ2-2; D possibly corresponds to TRBD1 (5 bases). The germline gives CDR1 SEHNR, CDR2 FQNEAQ (reference sequence). This CDR3 is built from 15 residues. The CDR3, as DNA: TGTGCCAGCGGCTTAGGGGAATCGAACACCGGGGAGCTGTTTTTT. Amino acids: CASGLGESNTGELFF. The whole variable domain, filled in from reference TRBV7-9 and TRBJ2-2, reads DTGVSQNPRHKITKRGQNVTFRCDPISEHNRLYWYRQTLGQGPEFLTYFQNEAQLEKSRLLSDRFSAERPKGSFSTLEIQRTEQGDSAMYLCASGLGESNTGELFFGEGSRLTVL.

This clonotype was seen a few times. V and J are TRBV29-1 and TRBJ2-7; D remains unclear. Germline loops: CDR1 SQVTM, CDR2 ANQGSEA. CDR3 length equals 12 residues. Trimming took off 1 base at V and 5 bases at J, with 9 bases between the two ends. CDR3 DNA: TGCAGCGTTGAAGGCAGCCCTCACGAGCAGTACTTC. It translates to CSVEGSPHEQYF.

V and J are TRBV7-2 and TRBJ1-2, with D tentatively TRBD1 (6 bases). This CDR3 comprises 14 residues. CDR1 and CDR2 (germline): SGHTA, FQGNSA. The V end lost 4 bases, the J end lost 4 bases, and 13 bases lay between the germline ends. CDR3 bases: TGTGCCAGCAGCTACTTGACAGGAAGCTATGGCTACACCTTC. Residues: CASSYLTGSYGYTF.

This clonotype has more than one count but fewer than ten. The CDR3 reads CASSLGGGGKRTEAFF. CDR3 sequence (DNA): TGTGCCAGCAGCTTAGGGGGTGGGGGTAAGCGCACTGAAGCTTTCTTT. This chain connects TRBV7-8 to TRBJ1-1; D might be TRBD1 (5 bases). The germline CDR1 and CDR2 sequences are SGHVS and FQNEAQ. The V end lost 1 base, the J end lost 4 bases, and 16 bases lay between the germline ends. The CDR3 contains 16 residues.

V usage is TRBV9 and J usage is TRBJ1-1, with 10 positions matching TRBD1. The CDR3 has 15 residues. J gave up 4 bases and V 3 bases, and 6 bases lay outside the gene matches. CDR1 and CDR2 from the germline V gene are SGDLS and YYNGEE. The CDR3 sequence: CASSGQGAWGTEAFF. In DNA, the CDR3 is TGTGCCAGCAGCGGACAGGGGGCATGGGGCACTGAAGCTTTCTTT.

This clonotype occurred once. The V gene is TRBV7-2, the J gene TRBJ2-3, with D uncertain. The length of the CDR3 is 15 residues. The germline V gene has CDR1 SGHTA and CDR2 FQGNSA. V lost 1 base, J lost 6 bases, and 14 bases lay in between. The CDR3 coding sequence is TGTGCCAGCAGCTTAGGTATTAGTAGTACGGATACGCAGTATTTT. As protein: CASSLGISSTDTQYF.

The chain joins TRBV7-9 to TRBJ1-4; 8 nucleotides agree with TRBD1. The germline V gene has CDR1 SEHNR and CDR2 FQNEAQ (reference sequence). The CDR3 consists of 16 residues. After removal of 4 bases from V and 7 bases from J, the junction contained 11 bases not matched to a gene. For the CDR3, the DNA is TGTGCCAGCAGCTCAATGGACAGGGAAGTTATTGAAAAACTGTTTTTT. It codes for CASSSMDREVIEKLFF.